Given below is one T cell receptor beta chain in context. These data are taken from a study of cytomegalovirus exposure and HLA in healthy donors. Both 60 Vbeta primers and 13 Jbeta primers went into the PCR. Per the authors' pipeline: About 11 million of the 80 million or so unique TCR beta chains counted in a later analysis were shared. Produced via immunoSEQ multiplex PCR; TCRdb's table is partial and in-frame only. V, J and clone size reflect that table, while D and trimming were determined from the DNA. The table shows more than 90,000 clones, with roughly 80% occurring only once. Trimming took off 7 bases at V and 1 base at J, with 10 bases between the two ends. The CDR3 is 13 amino acids. In germline, CDR1 is SEHNR, CDR2 FQNEAQ (reference sequence). Unrecorded immune exposure was likely among donors, who were nominally healthy when sampled.

This rearrangement joins TRBV7-9 to TRBJ1-1, with unresolved D. The sequenced sample consisted of PBMCs. The TCR was taken from a female donor in good health and CMV-seronegative. The CDR3 DNA follows: TGTGCCAGCACCCAGCGTGAGAACACTGAAGCTTTCTTT. Encoded protein: CASTQRENTEAFF.